This record concerns one TCR beta chain sequence. The sample is drawn from a study of blood T cell repertoires in COVID-19. Background on the study: Samples of COVID-19 (acute and convalescent) were obtained from the United States, Italy and Spain. PBMCs, B-cell-depleted T cells, or T cells provided the cDNA or gDNA that made up the material.

In the original workflow: Estimated nucleated cell counts came from reference gene primer amplification. Clones were read by immunoSEQ multiplex PCR, and TCRdb kept only the in-frame ones, dropping some. D and trimming were read from the DNA, whereas the V and J calls and clone size are those reported in that table. The sample lists 60,000 to 90,000 clones, around 80% seen once, with less than 6% in the top ten. J gave up 5 bases and V 4 bases, and 13 bases lay outside the gene matches. CDR1 and CDR2 (germline): SQVTM, ANQGSEA. The CDR3 length is 16 residues. This clonotype originated in a man aged 60 to 75 with active or convalescent COVID-19. Sequenced material: peripheral blood. The rearrangement links TRBV29-1 to TRBJ1-2; 10 bases match TRBD1. CDR3 in amino acids: CSVVGDRGFLGYGYTF. The CDR3 DNA is TGCAGCGTTGTAGGGGACAGGGGATTCTTAGGGTATGGCTACACCTTC.